These 12 T cell receptor beta chains came from one sample sequenced in a study of blood T cells in healthy people across ages. Primed by a sample-barcoded 5' primer and a J-beta primer mix, a second PCR proceeded for about 7 to 11 cycles. TCRdb independently ran MiXCR on the 5' RACE reads; one entry per CDR3 protein. The repertoire includes fewer than 2 million distinct CDR3 sequences, roughly two fifths of them detected once, and roughly 23% sits in the top ten. What was sequenced was blood. Source of these receptors: a human donor in good health.

This clonotype was recorded many times. One end of the junction varies from germline; a read error may be responsible. The rearrangement uses TRBV28 and TRBJ2-1; D gene ambiguous. Looked up from germline, CDR1 is MDHEN and CDR2 is SYDVKM. The CDR3 loop spans 11 amino acids. The CDR3 sequence is CASSLFSEQFF. CDR3 bases: TGTGCCAGCAGCTTATTTAGTGAGCAGTTCTTC.

The chain employs TRBV4-3 and TRBJ1-5; D unclear. Germline V gene data show CDR1 as LGHNA and CDR2 as YSLEER. This CDR3 has 13 residues. Between the trimmed V and J ends, which lost 2 bases and 6 bases, there was a span of 8 bases. CDR3 loop: CASSQLVGQPQHF. The DNA for the CDR3 is TGCGCCAGCAGCCAATTAGTCGGTCAGCCCCAGCATTTT.

With regard to this clonotype: This may arise from a read error, as a much more abundant clone is one base away. The chain uses TRBV10-3 and TRBJ2-5, with 7 bases that match TRBD1. There are 14 residues in the CDR3. In germline, CDR1 is ENHRY, CDR2 SYGVKD. The DNA for the CDR3 is TGTGCCTTCAGTCTACAGGGGTCCTCAGGGGACCAGTACTTC. Residues: CAFSLQGSSGDQYF.

This clonotype was seen more than once but under ten times. Mismatch with germline at one junction end may stem from a read error. This rearrangement joins TRBV6-4 to TRBJ2-3; 8 positions match TRBD2. Germline loops: CDR1 MRHNA, CDR2 SNTAGT. CDR3 length: 15 amino acids. The CDR3 loop is CVSSPQAGGTDTQYF. The CDR3, as DNA: TGTGTCAGCAGCCCCCAAGCGGGGGGCACAGATACGCAGTATTTT.

V and J are TRBV29-1 and TRBJ2-1; D is undetermined. The V gene's germline CDR1 is SQVTM and CDR2 ANQGSEA. This CDR3 comprises 14 residues. V lost 4 bases to trimming and J lost 0 bases, with 10 bases between them. The CDR3 spells CSVGRHISYNEQFF. For the CDR3, the DNA is TGCAGCGTTGGCCGACACATCTCCTACAATGAGCAGTTCTTC.

This clonotype has just a few counts. This sequence joins TRBV20-1 and TRBJ1-2, with D tentatively TRBD1 (5 bases). CDR3 size: 14 residues. The V and J ends lost 5 bases and 3 bases respectively, with 16 bases between them. Germline V lookup: CDR1 DFQATT, CDR2 SNEGSKA (reference sequence). In nucleotides, the CDR3 is TGCAGTGCTCCCGGGGGGTCGAGGCACTATGGCTACACCTTC. Translation gives CSAPGGSRHYGYTF.

This clonotype appeared a few times. The V gene is TRBV29-1, the J gene TRBJ2-7, with a tentative D call TRBD1 (5 bases). CDR3 length equals 12 residues. The V and J ends lost 5 bases and 0 bases respectively, with 8 bases between them. CDR1 SQVTM and CDR2 ANQGSEA come from the germline V gene. The CDR3 is CSVKGNSYEQYF. As DNA, the CDR3 is TGCAGCGTTAAGGGGAACTCCTACGAGCAGTACTTC.

The rearrangement joins TRBV5-6 to TRBJ2-1; no firm D call. CDR1 SGHDT and CDR2 YYEEEE come from the germline V gene. The CDR3 consists of 16 residues. V lost 4 bases, J lost 0 bases, and 14 bases lay in between. The CDR3, as DNA: TGTGCCAGCAGCAATATTACTTGGGGCTCCTACAATGAGCAGTTCTTC. Protein product: CASSNITWGSYNEQFF.

The chain uses TRBV7-2 and TRBJ2-1; D not resolved. The CDR3 is 12 residues long. Looked up from germline, CDR1 is SGHTA and CDR2 is FQGNSA. Trimming left V 2 bases short and J 10 bases short, with 9 bases between. This CDR3 is CASSLSVREQFF. CDR3 coding DNA: TGTGCCAGCAGCTTATCTGTACGGGAGCAGTTCTTC.

The chain combines TRBV29-1 with TRBJ2-2, with D maybe TRBD2 (5 bases). Trimming removed 5 bases from V and 3 bases from J, with 10 bases in between. The CDR3 is 13 residues long. CDR1 and CDR2 from the germline V gene are SQVTM and ANQGSEA. The CDR3 DNA sequence: TGCAGCGTTCAGAAGGACTACACCGGGGAGCTGTTTTTT. It encodes CSVQKDYTGELFF.

The sample holds a few counts of this clonotype. The chain has TRBV12-3 or TRBV12-4 and TRBJ2-7; 11 bases are shared with TRBD1. The junction had 11 bases not matched to a gene; V was cut back by 5 bases and J by 2 bases. The CDR3 extends over 17 amino acids. For the CDR3, the DNA is TGTGCCAGCAGTCCCCACCCGGGACAGGGGGACACCTACGAGCAGTACTTC. Translated, it gives CASSPHPGQGDTYEQYF.

This chain joins TRBV15 and TRBJ2-1; 7 bases are a match to TRBD1. V shed 0 bases and J 14 bases; nucleotides not matched to a gene: 7. The CDR3 length is 13 residues. The germline V gene has CDR1 LNHNV and CDR2 YYDKDF (reference sequence). CDR3 DNA sequence: TGTGCCACCAGCAGAGAACCCGACAGGGAGAAGTTCTTC. This gives the protein CATSREPDREKFF. Full variable domain (outside the CDR3, taken from reference TRBV15 and TRBJ2-1): DAMVIQNPRYQVTQFGKPVTLSCSQTLNHNVMYWYQQKSSQAPKLLFHYYDKDFNNEADTPDNFQSRRPNTSFCFLDIRSPGLGDTAMYLCATSREPDREKFFGPGTRLTVL.